The source of this T cell receptor beta chain is a study of neurological immune-mediated disorders. TCRdb called the 5' RACE reads again in MiXCR, with one record for every CDR3 protein. The sample has under 50,000 distinct CDR3 sequences, over 10% seen once. Germline V gene data show CDR1 as SGHRS and CDR2 as YFSETQ. Trimming took off 0 bases at V and 5 bases at J, with 11 bases between the two ends. This CDR3 contains 14 residues. This clonotype has at least ten counts. Indicated time point: longitudinal time-point 2. The chain combines TRBV5-1 with TRBJ1-1; D gene unclear. The clonotype originates from a male donor with HTLV-1-associated myelopathy (HAM/TSP). The sequencing input was PBMCs. CDR3: CASSLGEGGTEAFF. The CDR3 nucleotides read TGCGCCAGCAGCTTGGGGGAAGGAGGGACTGAAGCTTTCTTT.